This T cell receptor beta chain stems from a study of beta chain features in type 1 diabetes. The study, taken as a whole, reports: TCRB CDR3 length was moderately but significantly reduced in all four CD4+ subsets of Type 1 diabetes patients. Researchers reported that naive, central memory and Treg TCRB repertoires appeared more similar in patients than in healthy donors. PCR may have favored shorter templates equally in patients and controls.

A sort by CD45RO/CCR7/CD25/CD127/CD95/CD27 yielded CD4+ naive, central memory, regulatory and stem cell-like memory cells. The table lists this clone with a few counts. Its specificity is not known. The V end lost 8 bases, the J end lost 6 bases, and 14 bases lay between the germline ends. This CDR3 has 13 amino acids. Germline V gene sequence: CDR1 MDHEN, CDR2 SYDVKM. All of the isolated RNA was reverse transcribed, so expressed TCRB transcripts were sequenced. TCRdb's table, derived via immunoSEQ multiplex PCR, lists solely in-frame clones and lacks some. Seen here are about 280,000 clones, 15% observed once, and the top ten hold less than 0.02%.

The TCR sequence derives from a man between 18 and 29 years old with type 1 diabetes. The sequencing sample was made of naive CD4+ T cells from blood. The chain has TRBV28 and TRBJ2-1; D unresolved. The CDR3 reads CASAPRLANEQFF. For the CDR3, the DNA is TGTGCCAGCGCCCCCCGACTGGCCAATGAGCAGTTCTTC.